This is a list of T cell receptor beta chains from one sample in a study. Each CDR3 protein is one row after TCRdb ran MiXCR on the 5' RACE reads. The repertoire includes roughly 58,000 distinct CDR3 sequences, around 20% of them detected once, and 3.2% sits in the top ten. Sequencing was carried out using tumor-infiltrating Tregs sorted from the breast tumor. These TCRs come from a female donor with breast cancer. Each CDR3 is given with its conserved first and last residue. The D gene is left open where the match is weak.

V gene: TRBV3-1
D gene: TRBD1
CDR3 protein: CASSQGYRGEEYNIQYF

V gene: TRBV20-1
D gene: .
CDR3 protein: CSAVDSRTDTQYF

V gene: TRBV20-1
D gene: TRBD2
CDR3 protein: CSAIRPGGTSGRGTYEQYF

V gene: TRBV2
D gene: .
CDR3 protein: CASSEASYKDNEQFF

V gene: TRBV20-1
D gene: TRBD2
CDR3 protein: CSAAKGGSGANVLTF

V gene: TRBV12-3/TRBV12-4
D gene: .
CDR3 protein: CASSLRSGANVLTF

V gene: TRBV20-1
D gene: TRBD2
CDR3 protein: CSARGLAGDEQFF

V gene: TRBV6-5
D gene: .
CDR3 protein: CVSSYSKRNTEAFF

V gene: TRBV7-9
D gene: .
CDR3 protein: CAGQEGDTEAFF

V gene: TRBV6-2/TRBV6-3
D gene: TRBD2
CDR3 protein: CASSRRLAASSYEQYF